Listed below are T cell receptor beta chains from one sample, sequenced in a study of quantifying T cell responses using KT2 cells. TCRdb re-called the UMI-ligation and nested PCR reads through MiXCR, storing one row per CDR3 protein. The table records 25,000 to 40,000 distinct CDR3 sequences, 9% to 12% of them present only once. The sequenced material came from PBMCs spiked with cells of the T cell clone KT2. The receptors derive from a human donor. CDR3s include the opening cysteine and the closing phenylalanine or tryptophan. The D gene is left open where the match is weak. Size is omitted from some rows. Given values are once, few, many or a class for expanded clones.

v_gene	d_gene	abundance	j_gene	CDR3nt	CDR3aa
TRBV20-1	-	few	TRBJ1-1	TGCAGTGCTTCACAGGGCCCGGACACTGAAGCTTTCTTT	CSASQGPDTEAFF
TRBV4-1	TRBD2	-	TRBJ2-5	TGCGCCAGCAGCCAGGGACTAGCGAGTGATGAGACCCAGTACTTC	CASSQGLASDETQYF
TRBV5-4	TRBD1	many	TRBJ2-7	TGTGCCAGCAGCTTGGGACAGGGAGCCTACGAGCAGTACTTC	CASSLGQGAYEQYF
TRBV5-1	-	-	TRBJ1-2	TGCGCCAGTCCATTTGGCGAAGGCTATGGCTACACCTTC	CASPFGEGYGYTF
TRBV19	TRBD2	-	TRBJ2-3	TGTGCCAGTAGTCGACTAGCGGATTACACAGATACGCAGTATTTT	CASSRLADYTDTQYF
TRBV24-1	TRBD1	few	TRBJ2-3	TGTGCCACCAGTGATTTGCTGGGACAGGGCAACACAGATACGCAGTATTTT	CATSDLLGQGNTDTQYF
TRBV6-1	-	few	TRBJ1-5	TGTGCCAGCAGTGCTGTGACGGTTAATCAGCCCCAGCATTTT	CASSAVTVNQPQHF
TRBV28	-	-	TRBJ1-5	TGTGCCAGCAGTTTAGGAACAGGGAGGGAGCCCCAGCATTTT	CASSLGTGREPQHF
TRBV12-3/TRBV12-4	TRBD2	few	TRBJ2-5	TGTGCCAGCAGTCGCCGACTAGCAACGAATCAAGAGACCCAGTACTTC	CASSRRLATNQETQYF
TRBV6-2/TRBV6-3	-	few	TRBJ2-1	TGTGCCAGCAGCCCCTGGCCCCCCCGGGTGCGGTTCTTC	CASSPWPPRVRFF
TRBV12-3/TRBV12-4	TRBD2	few	TRBJ2-7	TGTGCCAGCAGGCCCACAACAGCGGGAGGATTCCACGAGCAGTACTTC	CASRPTTAGGFHEQYF
TRBV30	-	many	TRBJ1-1	TGTGCCTGGAGGCCCACCGAATGGGCCACTGAAGCTTTCTTT	CAWRPTEWATEAFF
TRBV27	-	-	TRBJ2-3	TGTGCCAGCAGCCCCCAATGGGCAGGCCTAAGCACAGATACGCAGTATTTT	CASSPQWAGLSTDTQYF
TRBV12-5	-	few	TRBJ1-5	TGTGCTAGCCGAGGAAGCGGTGGTGCGGGCAATCAGCCCCAGCATTTT	CASRGSGGAGNQPQHF
TRBV20-1	TRBD2	many	TRBJ2-7	TGCAGTGCTAGAGTTTGGCTAGCGGGACTCACTTACGAGCAGTACTTC	CSARVWLAGLTYEQYF
TRBV20-1	-	many	TRBJ1-2	TGCAGTGCTAGAGATCAAGGGGCAGGGCGAGACTATGGCTACACCTTC	CSARDQGAGRDYGYTF
TRBV4-1	TRBD1	-	TRBJ2-5	TGCGCCAGCAGCCGATGGACAGGACGACAAGAGACCCAGTACTTC	CASSRWTGRQETQYF
TRBV7-2	TRBD1	-	TRBJ1-5	TGTGCCAGCAGCTTTGCAGTCGGCAGGGGGTATCAGCCCCAGCATTTT	CASSFAVGRGYQPQHF
TRBV7-2	-	many	TRBJ2-1	TGTGCCAGCAGCTTATCCGCCGTTGTGGCGGAGTACAATGAGCAGTTCTTC	CASSLSAVVAEYNEQFF
TRBV5-1	-	few	TRBJ2-5	TGCGCCAGCAGCTTGTCCGTCGGGAAAGAGACCCAGTACTTC	CASSLSVGKETQYF
TRBV7-2	TRBD1	few	TRBJ2-7	TGTGCCAGCAGCCCCGACAGGGTGAACGAGCAGTACTTC	CASSPDRVNEQYF
TRBV12-3/TRBV12-4	TRBD2	few	TRBJ2-5	TGTGCCAGCAGTTTCCTAGCTAGCGGGGCCCAAGAGACCCAGTACTTC	CASSFLASGAQETQYF
TRBV20-1	-	many	TRBJ2-7	TGCAGTGCTAGAGACGCGCTGGAGGAGCAGTACTTC	CSARDALEEQYF
TRBV29-1	-	medium-sized	TRBJ1-3	TGCAGCGTTAACGTTCGGCGGAGCTCTGGAAACACCATATATTTT	CSVNVRRSSGNTIYF
TRBV4-2	TRBD2	many	TRBJ2-7	TGTGCCAGCAGCCAAGAAACTAGCGACAGCTCCTACGAGCAGTACTTC	CASSQETSDSSYEQYF
TRBV6-2/TRBV6-3	TRBD2	-	TRBJ2-1	TGTGCCAGCAGTTACCGGGAGGGCAATGAGCAGTTCTTC	CASSYREGNEQFF
TRBV20-1	TRBD2	many	TRBJ2-1	TGCAGTGCGTGGGCGGGACTAGCGGGAGGGTCGAAGTCGGGTGAGCAGTTCTTC	CSAWAGLAGGSKSGEQFF
TRBV12-3/TRBV12-4	TRBD1	-	TRBJ2-7	TGTGCCAGCAGACCAAAAGGACAGGGGACCTACGAGCAGTACTTC	CASRPKGQGTYEQYF
TRBV12-3/TRBV12-4	TRBD1	few	TRBJ2-7	TGTGCCAGCAGTTTAATTGGGACAGGGCGGAGCGAGCAGTACTTC	CASSLIGTGRSEQYF
TRBV28	TRBD1	many	TRBJ1-5	TGTGCCAGCAGTGCCCCAGGGGGTAGCAATCAGCCCCAGCATTTT	CASSAPGGSNQPQHF
TRBV9	-	many	TRBJ2-3	TGTGCCAGCAGCCGCCCGCAAACTATCACAGATACGCAGTATTTT	CASSRPQTITDTQYF
TRBV3-1	TRBD1	many	TRBJ1-2	TGTGCCAGCAGTCCACAGGGGTTACATGGCTACACCTTC	CASSPQGLHGYTF
TRBV2	-	few	TRBJ1-4	TGTGCCAGCAGTGAAAGGTCCGCAACTAATGAAAAACTGTTTTTT	CASSERSATNEKLFF
TRBV7-9	TRBD2	many	TRBJ2-1	TGTGCCAGCAGCTTCGCGGGAGGGCCAAGCTACAATGAGCAGTTCTTC	CASSFAGGPSYNEQFF
TRBV2	-	many	TRBJ1-2	TGTGCCAGCAGTGTGGGGGGTAACTATGGCTACACCTTC	CASSVGGNYGYTF
TRBV3-1	TRBD2	-	TRBJ2-1	TGTGCCAGCAGCCACGGGGGGGGCCGGGATGAGCAGTTCTTC	CASSHGGGRDEQFF
TRBV6-6	TRBD1	few	TRBJ2-1	TGTGCCAGCAGCTCCCGGGACAGCTACTACAATGAGCAGTTCTTC	CASSSRDSYYNEQFF
TRBV4-3	TRBD2	-	TRBJ2-1	TGCGCCAGCAGCCAAGCTAGCGGAGCCCAGAAGTTCTTC	CASSQASGAQKFF
TRBV28	-	-	TRBJ1-2	TGTGCCAGCAGTCCGCCAACTAAGAATGGCTACACCTTC	CASSPPTKNGYTF
TRBV6-4	-	many	TRBJ2-2	TGTGCCAGCAGTGGGCAAGCGGGACAAGCCGGGGAGCTGTTTTTT	CASSGQAGQAGELFF
TRBV21-1	-	few	TRBJ2-3	TGTGCCAGCAGCAAAGCCTTGGTCCAGGGTCCAGATACGCAGTATTTT	CASSKALVQGPDTQYF
TRBV7-6	TRBD2	many	TRBJ2-7	TGTGCCAGCAGCCAAGGACTAGCGGGAGAGGGCGAGCAGTACTTC	CASSQGLAGEGEQYF
TRBV2	-	many	TRBJ2-4	TGTGCCAGCAGTGAGACGGATGTGGTGGACATTCAGTACTTC	CASSETDVVDIQYF
TRBV28	-	-	TRBJ1-1	TGTGCCAGCAGTCAGGAGACCACTGAAGCTTTCTTT	CASSQETTEAFF